The present TCR beta chain was sequenced within a study of T cell repertoires in cytomegalovirus infection. Ten or more counts support this clonotype. Antigen specificity is unknown. Study results and limitations: In two of eight donors, the top clonotype was HLA-C-restricted CMV-specific.

Via MiXCR, TCRdb re-called the reads, giving one row per CDR3 protein. The sample includes approximately 730,000 distinct CDR3 sequences, under 35% of them seen just once. This clonotype originated in a human donor in good health (CMV status not recorded). Some clones in this sample may be carry-over from other donors' samples. The source was cultured CD8+ T cells from PBMCs, collected from culture after CMV antigen stimulation.

The CDR3 here is CASSPARGGSYNEQFF. The CDR3 DNA sequence: TGTGCCAGCAGCCCAGCTCGGGGGGGCTCCTACAATGAGCAGTTCTTC. The chain employs TRBV7-8 and TRBJ2-1; 8 nucleotides agree with TRBD2. This CDR3 is built from 16 residues. CDR1 is SGHVS and CDR2 is FQNEAQ in the germline V gene. V was clipped by 5 bases and J by 0 bases; unmatched bases: 6.